The next 14 T cell receptor beta chains were all read from a single sample in a study of T cells in Graves' hyperthyroidism and ophthalmopathy. Researchers took RNA transcripts and amplified the TCR beta CDR3 regions from them. The HTBI primer set drove a first-round RT-PCR of the TCR CDR3. A single record per CDR3 protein comes from TCRdb applying MiXCR to the multiplex PCR reads. The repertoire consists of roughly 330,000 distinct CDR3 sequences, with about 15% occurring once and the leading ten covering around 33%. The material sequenced was blood. The receptors derive from a man younger than 45 with Graves' hyperthyroidism.

This clonotype occurred a few times. CDR3 amino acids: CASMRTLSSYNEQFF. The CDR3 DNA reads as TGTGCCAGTATGAGGACTCTGAGCTCCTACAATGAGCAGTTCTTC. The chain couples TRBV19 to TRBJ2-1, with a possible D match to TRBD2 (5 bases). The V gene's germline CDR1 is LNHDA and CDR2 SQIVND (reference sequence). V dropped 7 bases and J dropped 0 bases, with 13 bases sitting between them. The CDR3 is made up of 15 amino acids.

Remarks on this clonotype: Just one base apart from a much larger clone, this may be a read error. The J gene is TRBJ1-2, the V gene TRBV13, with D hard to call. This CDR3 region has 17 residues. Trimming left V 5 bases short and J 4 bases short, with 23 bases between. Germline CDR1 is PRHDT and CDR2 is FYEKMQ (reference sequence). DNA for the CDR3: TGTGCCAGCAGCCGCTTAGCCTATACCGAGACCTTCTATGGCTACACCTTC. Translation gives CASSRLAYTETFYGYTF.

The sample holds many counts of this clonotype. The V call is TRBV20-1, the J call TRBJ2-7, with D possibly matching TRBD1 (5 bases). Trimming removed 6 bases from V and 3 bases from J, with 12 bases in between. The V gene's germline CDR1 is DFQATT and CDR2 SNEGSKA (reference sequence). The CDR3 loop spans 12 amino acids. Here the CDR3 reads CSARVGIYEQYF. CDR3 sequence (DNA): TGCAGTGCCAGGGTGGGAATCTACGAGCAGTACTTC.

The CDR3 coding sequence is TGCGCCAGCAGCTGGGAGGGGAGCACAGATACGCAGTATTTT. Translated: CASSWEGSTDTQYF. This rearrangement joins TRBV5-1 to TRBJ2-3; 7 bases fit TRBD2. The junction had 1 base not matched to a gene; V was cut back by 3 bases and J by 0 bases. Germline CDR1 is SGHRS and CDR2 is YFSETQ. The CDR3 consists of 14 residues.

The chain recombines TRBV25-1 with TRBJ1-1; D remains ambiguous. Per germline, CDR1 MGHDK and CDR2 SYGVNS. This CDR3 is 13 amino acids long. Deletions cut 7 bases from V and 2 bases from J, with 11 bases between. The CDR3 DNA reads as TGTGCCAGCACGACCGCGACCAACACTGAAGCTTTCTTT. Translation gives CASTTATNTEAFF.

With regard to this clonotype: Since a much larger clone is just one base distant, this may be a read error. A read error is likely, as this CDR3 ends without the conserved phenylalanine or tryptophan. J is TRBJ1-1 and V is TRBV5-1; D is uncertain. This CDR3 has 15 residues. Germline CDR1 reads SGHRS; CDR2 reads YFSETQ. The CDR3 DNA reads TGTGCCAGCAGCTTAGCGGGGTGGTTGAACACTGAAGCTTTCCTT. It yields the protein CASSLAGWLNTEAFL.

This clonotype was counted at least ten times. The rearrangement links TRBV6-2 or TRBV6-3 to TRBJ2-1; D may be TRBD2 (7 bases). The CDR3 totals 16 residues. Per germline, CDR1 MNHEY and CDR2 SVGEGT. Trimming removed 4 bases from V and 9 bases from J, with 22 bases in between. CDR3 bases: TGTGCCAGCAGTTGGCTCGGGGGCGGGAGAGGCAGTGAGCAGTTCTTC. Translation gives CASSWLGGGRGSEQFF.

This clonotype has ten or more counts. J is TRBJ2-3 and V is TRBV2; no definite D call. CDR3 size: 14 residues. Germline CDR1 is SNHLY and CDR2 is FYNNEI. V was trimmed by 3 bases and J by 2 bases, leaving 9 bases between them. The CDR3, as DNA: TGTGCCAGCAGTGATCGGCCGTCCACAGATACGCAGTATTTT. This sequence encodes CASSDRPSTDTQYF.

This clonotype has just a few counts. A single base separates this from a much larger clone, so it may be a read error. The chain links TRBV2 to TRBJ2-7, with 9 nucleotides matching TRBD2. The CDR3 sequence is 15 residues long. Germline lookup yields CDR1 SNHLY and CDR2 FYNNEI. CDR3 sequence: CVSSFVAGDPYEQYF. The CDR3 nucleotides are TGTGTCAGCAGTTTTGTAGCGGGAGACCCCTACGAGCAGTACTTC. The full variable domain, its missing parts supplied by reference TRBV2 and TRBJ2-7, is EPEVTQTPSHQVTQMGQEVILRCVPISNHLYFYWYRQILGQKVEFLVSFYNNEISEKSEIFDDQFSVERPDGSNFTLKIRSTKLEDSAMYFCVSSFVAGDPYEQYFGPGTRLTVT.

Many counts were recorded for this clonotype. This CDR3 is CAWKVSEQYF. The CDR3 nucleotides are TGTGCCTGGAAGGTGAGCGAGCAGTACTTC. The chain couples TRBV30 to TRBJ2-7, with D hard to call. The CDR3 loop spans 10 amino acids. The germline V and J ends were trimmed by 4 bases and 6 bases, with 7 bases remaining between them. Per the germline V gene, CDR1 is GTSNPN and CDR2 is SVGIG (reference sequence).

The table lists this clonotype with many counts. The CDR3 nucleotides are TGTGCCAGCAGTTTCGGAACAGGCACAGATACGCAGTATTTT. Translated, it gives CASSFGTGTDTQYF. V usage is TRBV12-3 or TRBV12-4 and J usage is TRBJ2-3, with D unclear. The V and J ends lost 3 bases and 1 base respectively, with 8 bases between them. The CDR3 sequence is 14 residues long.

Many counts were recorded for this clonotype. The V and J genes are TRBV6-1 and TRBJ1-1; D remains ambiguous. The CDR3 spans 13 residues. V was cut by 5 bases and J by 1 base, with 8 bases left in between. Germline assignment: CDR1 MNHNS and CDR2 SASEGT. The CDR3: CASSWWRNTEAFF. CDR3 in DNA: TGTGCCAGCAGTTGGTGGCGGAACACTGAAGCTTTCTTT.

The V gene is TRBV20-1, the J gene TRBJ2-7; no firm D call. The V end was cut by 2 bases, the J end by 2 bases, with 10 bases between. The CDR3 has 13 residues. The germline gives CDR1 DFQATT, CDR2 SNEGSKA (reference sequence). CDR3 protein: CSARNTDTYEQYF. The CDR3 DNA reads TGCAGTGCTAGAAACACGGATACCTACGAGCAGTACTTC.

This clonotype was seen repeatedly, ten times or more. J is TRBJ1-6 and V is TRBV18; D remains unclear. Germline loops: CDR1 KGHSH, CDR2 LQKENI. V gave up 1 base and J gave up 7 bases, with 11 bases separating them. The CDR3 length is 15 residues. CDR3 bases: TGTGCCAGCTCACCACAAGCACCGATAAATTCACCCCTCCACTTT. This encodes CASSPQAPINSPLHF.